This section outlines one TCR beta chain sequence together with its context. Its target is not known. Profiling relied on immunoSEQ multiplex PCR, and the TCRdb table lists in-frame clones only, not all of them. The data show some 2,100,000 clones, just over 90% seen once. This sample is part of a study of shared clonotypes between healthy human individuals. Whole-study context: Per-donor plates numbered three CD4 naive, three CD4 memory, two CD8 naive and one CD8 memory.

Terminally differentiated effector memory CD45RA+ cells were excluded from the naive CD8 cells, which were CD45RO-negative and positively selected for CCR7. Study-wide results and limits: Enrolling few donors narrowed the genetic and exposure-history diversity that was represented. Generally, estimated richness proved larger in naive subsets than it did in memory subsets.

The material sequenced was naive CD8+ T cells from PBMCs. This sequence was found in a man between 18 and 35 years old in good health. Some clones in this sample may be carry-over from other donors' samples.

CDR3 in amino acids: CASSFYRVYEQYF. For the CDR3, the DNA is TGTGCCAGCAGCTTCTACAGGGTCTACGAGCAGTACTTC. This chain joins TRBV11-2 and TRBJ2-7; maybe TRBD1 (6 bases). The CDR3 contains 13 residues. Germline values: CDR1 SGHAT, CDR2 FQNNGV. Between the trimmed V and J ends, which lost 3 bases and 3 bases, there was a span of 9 bases.